The entry below describes one T cell receptor beta chain. The antigen is undetermined. CDR1 MDHEN and CDR2 SYDVKM come from the germline V gene. The CDR3 is made up of 16 amino acids. The germline V and J ends were trimmed by 2 bases and 2 bases, with 13 bases remaining between them. Treatment: some 20 received Ad26.COV2.S at low or high dose, single or two shots; a few received placebo; per-sample allocation not given. Sample collection was performed on day 63 after the first vaccine or placebo injection. Boston provided a donor who was an adult aged 18-55 years. The shot given was an Ad26 vector that makes Wuhan-strain SARS-CoV-2 spike. This record belongs to a study of Ad26.COV2.S vaccination and SARS-CoV-2 variants. The assay was immunoSEQ multiplex PCR, and TCRdb's table has in-frame clones only and misses some. Of about 480,000 clones in the sample, 70% to 90% were seen once. General study points: With respect to non-spike TCR breadth, vaccine and placebo recipients were similar. Vaccine recipients surpassed placebo recipients in spike-specific TCR breadth.

The V call is TRBV28, the J call TRBJ1-3; TRBD1 might be the D (5 bases). The sequencing here drew on peripheral blood, taken in a trial of Ad26.COV2.S vaccine versus placebo. This receptor was obtained from a person aged 18-65 years who received the Ad26.COV2.S COVID-19 vaccine or a placebo. The chain's CDR3 is CASSLPQGTAGNTIYF. The CDR3 DNA reads TGTGCCAGCAGTTTACCCCAGGGAACCGCTGGAAACACCATATATTTT.